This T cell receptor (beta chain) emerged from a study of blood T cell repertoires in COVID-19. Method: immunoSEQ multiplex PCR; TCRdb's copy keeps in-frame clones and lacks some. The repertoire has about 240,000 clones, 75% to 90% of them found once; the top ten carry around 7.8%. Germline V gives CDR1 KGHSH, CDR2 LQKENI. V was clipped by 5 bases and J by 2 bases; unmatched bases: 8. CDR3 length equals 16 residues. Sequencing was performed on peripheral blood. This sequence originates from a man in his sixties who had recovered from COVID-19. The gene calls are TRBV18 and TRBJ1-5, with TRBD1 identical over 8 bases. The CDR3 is CASSIQGAGGNQPQHF. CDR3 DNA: TGTGCCAGCTCAATTCAGGGGGCGGGGGGCAATCAGCCCCAGCATTTT. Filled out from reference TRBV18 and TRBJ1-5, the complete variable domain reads NAGVMQNPRHLVRRRGQEARLRCSPMKGHSHVYWYRQLPEEGLKFMVYLQKENIIDESGMPKERFSAEFPKEGPSILRIQQVVRGDSAAYFCASSIQGAGGNQPQHFGDGTRLSIL.